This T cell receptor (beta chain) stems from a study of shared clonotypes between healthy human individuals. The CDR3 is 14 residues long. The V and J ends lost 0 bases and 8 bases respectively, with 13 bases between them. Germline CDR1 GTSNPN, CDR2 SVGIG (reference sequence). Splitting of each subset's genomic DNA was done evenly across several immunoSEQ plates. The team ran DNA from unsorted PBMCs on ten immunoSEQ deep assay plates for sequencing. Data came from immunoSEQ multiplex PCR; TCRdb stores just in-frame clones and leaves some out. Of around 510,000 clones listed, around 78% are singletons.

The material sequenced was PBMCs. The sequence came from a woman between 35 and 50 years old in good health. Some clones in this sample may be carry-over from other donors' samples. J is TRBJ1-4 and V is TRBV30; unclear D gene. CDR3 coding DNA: TGTGCCTGGAGTGTACGGATTATGGAGGAAAAACTGTTTTTT. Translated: CAWSVRIMEEKLFF.